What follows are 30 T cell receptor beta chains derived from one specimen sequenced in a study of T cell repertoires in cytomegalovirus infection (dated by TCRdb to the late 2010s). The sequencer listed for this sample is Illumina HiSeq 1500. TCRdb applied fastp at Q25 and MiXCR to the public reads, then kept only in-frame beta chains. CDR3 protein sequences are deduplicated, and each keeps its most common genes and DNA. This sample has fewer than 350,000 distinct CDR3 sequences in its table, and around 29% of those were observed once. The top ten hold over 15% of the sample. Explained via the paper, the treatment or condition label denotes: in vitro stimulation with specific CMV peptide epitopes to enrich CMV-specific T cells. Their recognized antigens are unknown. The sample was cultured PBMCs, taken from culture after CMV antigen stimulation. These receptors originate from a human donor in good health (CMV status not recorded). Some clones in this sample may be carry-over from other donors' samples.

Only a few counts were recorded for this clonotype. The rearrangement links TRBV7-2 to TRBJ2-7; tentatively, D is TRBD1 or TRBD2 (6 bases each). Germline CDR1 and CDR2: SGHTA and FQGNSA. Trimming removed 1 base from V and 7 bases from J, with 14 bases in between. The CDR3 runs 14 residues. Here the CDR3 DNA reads TGTGCCAGCAGCTTAGGGAGAGGAGGGGGGGAGCAGTACTTC. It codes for CASSLGRGGGEQYF.

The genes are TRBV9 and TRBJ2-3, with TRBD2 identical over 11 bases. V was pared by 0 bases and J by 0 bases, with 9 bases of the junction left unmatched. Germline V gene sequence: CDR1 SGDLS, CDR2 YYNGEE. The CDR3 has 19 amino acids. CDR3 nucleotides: TGTGCCAGCAGCGTAGCAGGGACTAGCGGCGGAAACAGCACAGATACGCAGTATTTT. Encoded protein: CASSVAGTSGGNSTDTQYF.

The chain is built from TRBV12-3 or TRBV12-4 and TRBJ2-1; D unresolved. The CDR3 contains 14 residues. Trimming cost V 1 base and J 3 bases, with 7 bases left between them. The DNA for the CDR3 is TGTGCCAGCAGTTTAGTCCGCGGCTACAATGAGCAGTTCTTC. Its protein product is CASSLVRGYNEQFF.

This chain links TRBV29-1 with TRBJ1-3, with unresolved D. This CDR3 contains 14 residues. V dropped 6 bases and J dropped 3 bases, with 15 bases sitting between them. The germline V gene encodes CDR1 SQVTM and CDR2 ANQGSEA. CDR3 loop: CSVVPPGIGNTIYF. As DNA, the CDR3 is TGCAGCGTCGTCCCCCCCGGGATTGGAAACACCATATATTTT.

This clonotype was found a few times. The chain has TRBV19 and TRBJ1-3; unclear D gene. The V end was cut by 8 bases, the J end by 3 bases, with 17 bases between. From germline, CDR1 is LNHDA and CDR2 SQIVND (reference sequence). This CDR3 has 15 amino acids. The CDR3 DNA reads TGTGCCAGTCTGGCAGGTGAAGCTCTTGGAAACACCATATATTTT. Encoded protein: CASLAGEALGNTIYF.

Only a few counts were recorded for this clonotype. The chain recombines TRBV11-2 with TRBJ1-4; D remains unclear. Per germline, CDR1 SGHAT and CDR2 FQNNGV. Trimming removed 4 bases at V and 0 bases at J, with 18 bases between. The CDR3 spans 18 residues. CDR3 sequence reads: CASSYLTQGHATNEKLFF. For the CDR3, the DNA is TGTGCCAGCAGCTACCTGACCCAAGGCCATGCAACTAATGAAAAACTGTTTTTT.

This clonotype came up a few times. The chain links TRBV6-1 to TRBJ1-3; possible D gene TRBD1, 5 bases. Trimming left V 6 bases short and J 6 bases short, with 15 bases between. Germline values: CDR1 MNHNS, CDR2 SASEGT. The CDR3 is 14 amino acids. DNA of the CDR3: TGTGCCAGCAGGCCCGTCGGGGGTGAAAACACCATATATTTT. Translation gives CASRPVGGENTIYF.

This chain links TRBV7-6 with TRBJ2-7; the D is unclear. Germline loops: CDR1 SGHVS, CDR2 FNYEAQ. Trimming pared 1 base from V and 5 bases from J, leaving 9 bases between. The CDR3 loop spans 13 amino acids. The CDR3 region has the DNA TGTGCCAGCAGCTTAGAAATTCAGGACGAGCAGTACTTC. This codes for CASSLEIQDEQYF. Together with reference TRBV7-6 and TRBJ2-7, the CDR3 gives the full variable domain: GAGVSQSPRYKVTKRGQDVALRCDPISGHVSLYWYRQALGQGPEFLTYFNYEAQQDKSGLPNDRFSAERPEGSISTLTIQRTEQRDSAMYRCASSLEIQDEQYFGPGTRLTVT.

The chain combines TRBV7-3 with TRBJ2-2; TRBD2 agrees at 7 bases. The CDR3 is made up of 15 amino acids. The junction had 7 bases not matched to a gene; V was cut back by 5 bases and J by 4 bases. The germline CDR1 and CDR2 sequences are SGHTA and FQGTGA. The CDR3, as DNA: TGTGCCAGCAGCCCCCAGCCGGGGGGCACCGGGGAGCTGTTTTTT. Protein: CASSPQPGGTGELFF.

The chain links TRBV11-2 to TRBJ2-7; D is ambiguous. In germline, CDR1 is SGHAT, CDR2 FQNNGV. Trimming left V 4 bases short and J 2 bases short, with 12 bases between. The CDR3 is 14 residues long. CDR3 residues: CASSYIQAAYEQYF. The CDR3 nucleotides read TGTGCCAGCAGCTACATCCAGGCGGCCTACGAGCAGTACTTC.

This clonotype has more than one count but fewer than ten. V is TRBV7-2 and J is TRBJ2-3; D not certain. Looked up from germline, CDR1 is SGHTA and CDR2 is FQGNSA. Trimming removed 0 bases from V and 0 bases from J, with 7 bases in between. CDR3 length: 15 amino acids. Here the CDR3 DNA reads TGTGCCAGCAGCTTAGCGGCCCGAAGCACAGATACGCAGTATTTT. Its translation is CASSLAARSTDTQYF. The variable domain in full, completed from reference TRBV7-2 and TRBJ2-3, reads GAGVSQSPSNKVTEKGKDVELRCDPISGHTALYWYRQSLGQGLEFLIYFQGNSAPDKSGLPSDRFSAERTGGSVSTLTIQRTQQEDSAVYLCASSLAARSTDTQYFGPGTRLTVL.

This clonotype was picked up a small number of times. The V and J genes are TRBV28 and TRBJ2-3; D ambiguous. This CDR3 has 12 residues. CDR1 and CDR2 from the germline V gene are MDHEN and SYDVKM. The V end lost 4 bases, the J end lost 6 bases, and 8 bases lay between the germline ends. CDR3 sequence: CASSSTGDTQYF. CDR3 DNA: TGTGCCAGCAGTTCGACTGGTGATACGCAGTATTTT.

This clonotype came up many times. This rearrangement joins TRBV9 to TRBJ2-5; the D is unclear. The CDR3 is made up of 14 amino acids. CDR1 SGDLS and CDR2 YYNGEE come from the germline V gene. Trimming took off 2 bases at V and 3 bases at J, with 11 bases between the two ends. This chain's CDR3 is CASSVSGREETQYF. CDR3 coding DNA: TGTGCCAGCAGCGTGTCGGGTCGGGAAGAGACCCAGTACTTC. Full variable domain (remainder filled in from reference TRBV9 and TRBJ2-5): DSGVTQTPKHLITATGQRVTLRCSPRSGDLSVYWYQQSLDQGLQFLIQYYNGEERAKGNILERFSAQQFPDLHSELNLSSLELGDSALYFCASSVSGREETQYFGPGTRLLVL.

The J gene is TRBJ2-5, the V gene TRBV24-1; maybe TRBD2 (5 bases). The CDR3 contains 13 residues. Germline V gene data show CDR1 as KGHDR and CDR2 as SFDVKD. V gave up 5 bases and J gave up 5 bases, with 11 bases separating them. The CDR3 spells CATSAPGLETQYF. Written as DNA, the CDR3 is TGTGCCACCAGTGCTCCGGGATTGGAGACCCAGTACTTC.

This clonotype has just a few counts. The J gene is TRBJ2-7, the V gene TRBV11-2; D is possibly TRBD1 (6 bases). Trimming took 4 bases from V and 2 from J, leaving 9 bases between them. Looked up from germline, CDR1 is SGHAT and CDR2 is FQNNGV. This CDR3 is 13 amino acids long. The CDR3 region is CASSSTGTYEQYF. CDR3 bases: TGTGCCAGCAGCTCGACAGGAACCTACGAGCAGTACTTC.

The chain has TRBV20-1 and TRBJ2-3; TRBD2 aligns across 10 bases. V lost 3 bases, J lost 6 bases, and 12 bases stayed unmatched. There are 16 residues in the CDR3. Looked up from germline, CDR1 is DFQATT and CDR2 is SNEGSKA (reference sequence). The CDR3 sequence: CSASYLLAGDSDTQYF. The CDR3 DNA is TGCAGTGCTAGCTACCTGCTAGCGGGGGATAGTGATACGCAGTATTTT.

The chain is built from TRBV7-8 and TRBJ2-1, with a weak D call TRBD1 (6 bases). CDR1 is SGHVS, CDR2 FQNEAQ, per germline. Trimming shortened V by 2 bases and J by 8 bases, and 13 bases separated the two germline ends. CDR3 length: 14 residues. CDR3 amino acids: CASSLQLQGYEQFF. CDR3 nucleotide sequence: TGTGCCAGCAGCTTACAATTACAGGGCTATGAGCAGTTCTTC.

The chain's CDR3 is CSVVDRRGDIQYF. CDR3 in DNA: TGCAGCGTTGTGGACAGGCGGGGGGACATTCAGTACTTC. The gene calls are TRBV29-1 and TRBJ2-4, with D possibly TRBD2 on 8 matching bases. Trimming removed 4 bases from V and 8 bases from J, with 15 bases in between. Germline CDR1 reads SQVTM; CDR2 reads ANQGSEA. This CDR3 region has 13 residues.

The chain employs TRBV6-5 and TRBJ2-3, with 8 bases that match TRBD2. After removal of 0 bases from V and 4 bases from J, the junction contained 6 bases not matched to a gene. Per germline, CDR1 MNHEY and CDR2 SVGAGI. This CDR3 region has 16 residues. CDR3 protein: CASSYSRRGAADTQYF. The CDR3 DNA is TGTGCCAGCAGTTACTCCAGGCGGGGGGCAGCAGATACGCAGTATTTT.

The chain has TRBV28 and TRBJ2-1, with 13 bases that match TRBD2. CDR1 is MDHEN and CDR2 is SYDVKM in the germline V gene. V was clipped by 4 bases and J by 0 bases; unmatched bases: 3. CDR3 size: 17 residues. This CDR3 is CASSWGLAGSSYNEQFF. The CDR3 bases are TGTGCCAGCAGTTGGGGACTAGCGGGGAGCTCCTACAATGAGCAGTTCTTC. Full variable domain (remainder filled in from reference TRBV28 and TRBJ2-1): DVKVTQSSRYLVKRTGEKVFLECVQDMDHENMFWYRQDPGLGLRLIYFSYDVKMKEKGDIPEGYSVSREKKERFSLILESASTNQTSMYLCASSWGLAGSSYNEQFFGPGTRLTVL.

Here the CDR3 reads CSAARGATNEKLFF. CDR3 DNA sequence: TGCAGTGCCGCGAGGGGGGCAACTAATGAAAAACTGTTTTTT. The chain couples TRBV20-1 to TRBJ1-4, with a tentative D call TRBD1 (6 bases). Trimming removed 6 bases at V and 0 bases at J, with 11 bases between. Germline values: CDR1 DFQATT, CDR2 SNEGSKA (reference sequence). CDR3 length: 14 residues.

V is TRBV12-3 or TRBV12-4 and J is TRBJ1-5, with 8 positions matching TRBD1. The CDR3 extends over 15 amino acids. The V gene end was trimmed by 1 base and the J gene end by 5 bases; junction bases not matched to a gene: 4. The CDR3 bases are TGTGCCAGCAGTTTAGAGACAGGGGAGGATCAGCCCCAGCATTTT. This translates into CASSLETGEDQPQHF.

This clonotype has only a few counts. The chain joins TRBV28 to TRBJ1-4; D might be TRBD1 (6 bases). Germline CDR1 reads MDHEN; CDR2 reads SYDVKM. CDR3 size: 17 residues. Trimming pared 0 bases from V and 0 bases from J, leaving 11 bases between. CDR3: CASSLWRGSATNEKLFF. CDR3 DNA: TGTGCCAGCAGTTTATGGAGGGGGTCAGCAACTAATGAAAAACTGTTTTTT.

The CDR3 sequence is CASSKEGTGGWNYGYTF. CDR3 nucleotide sequence: TGTGCCAGCAGCAAAGAAGGGACAGGGGGCTGGAACTATGGCTACACCTTC. The rearrangement joins TRBV28 to TRBJ1-2; TRBD1 matches at 12 bases. Trimming removed 6 bases from V and 2 bases from J; junction bases left unmatched: 10. Germline V gene sequence: CDR1 MDHEN, CDR2 SYDVKM. The length of the CDR3 is 17 residues.

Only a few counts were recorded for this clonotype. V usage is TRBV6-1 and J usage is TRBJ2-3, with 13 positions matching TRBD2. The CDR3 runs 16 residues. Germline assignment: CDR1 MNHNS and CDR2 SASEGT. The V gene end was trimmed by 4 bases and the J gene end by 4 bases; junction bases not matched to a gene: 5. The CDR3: CASSGLTSGGSDTQYF. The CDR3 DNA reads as TGTGCCAGCAGTGGACTGACTAGCGGGGGGTCAGATACGCAGTATTTT.

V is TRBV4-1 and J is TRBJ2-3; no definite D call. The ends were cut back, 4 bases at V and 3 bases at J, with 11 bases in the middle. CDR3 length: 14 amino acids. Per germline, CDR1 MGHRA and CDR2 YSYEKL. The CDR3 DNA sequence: TGCGCCAGCAGCCGACAAGAAACGACAGATACGCAGTATTTT. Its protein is CASSRQETTDTQYF.

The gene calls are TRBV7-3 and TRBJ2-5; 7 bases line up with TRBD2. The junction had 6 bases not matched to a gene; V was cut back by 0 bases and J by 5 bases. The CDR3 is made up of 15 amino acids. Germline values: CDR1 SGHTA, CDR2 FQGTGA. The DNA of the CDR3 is TGTGCCAGCAGCTTAACTGCGGGAGAGGGGGAGACCCAGTACTTC. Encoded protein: CASSLTAGEGETQYF.

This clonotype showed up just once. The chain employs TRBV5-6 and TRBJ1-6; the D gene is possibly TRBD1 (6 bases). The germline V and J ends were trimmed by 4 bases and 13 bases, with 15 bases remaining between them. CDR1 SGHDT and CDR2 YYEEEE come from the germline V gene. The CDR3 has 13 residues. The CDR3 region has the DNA TGTGCCAGCAGCCCGAGCAGGGGATCCCCCCTCCACTTT. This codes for CASSPSRGSPLHF.

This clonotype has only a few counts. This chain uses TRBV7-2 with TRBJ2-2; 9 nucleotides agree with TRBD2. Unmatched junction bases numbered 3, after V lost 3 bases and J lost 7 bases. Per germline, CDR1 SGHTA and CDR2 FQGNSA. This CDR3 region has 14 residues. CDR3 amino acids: CASSFSGGGGELFF. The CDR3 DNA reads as TGTGCCAGCAGCTTTAGCGGGGGAGGCGGGGAGCTGTTTTTT.

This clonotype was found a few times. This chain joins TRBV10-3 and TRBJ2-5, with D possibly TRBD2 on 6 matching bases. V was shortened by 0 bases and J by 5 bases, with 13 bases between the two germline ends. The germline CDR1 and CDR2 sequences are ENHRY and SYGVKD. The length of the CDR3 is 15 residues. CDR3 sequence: CAISESVQGGETQYF. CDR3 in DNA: TGTGCCATCAGTGAGTCGGTTCAGGGAGGCGAGACCCAGTACTTC.